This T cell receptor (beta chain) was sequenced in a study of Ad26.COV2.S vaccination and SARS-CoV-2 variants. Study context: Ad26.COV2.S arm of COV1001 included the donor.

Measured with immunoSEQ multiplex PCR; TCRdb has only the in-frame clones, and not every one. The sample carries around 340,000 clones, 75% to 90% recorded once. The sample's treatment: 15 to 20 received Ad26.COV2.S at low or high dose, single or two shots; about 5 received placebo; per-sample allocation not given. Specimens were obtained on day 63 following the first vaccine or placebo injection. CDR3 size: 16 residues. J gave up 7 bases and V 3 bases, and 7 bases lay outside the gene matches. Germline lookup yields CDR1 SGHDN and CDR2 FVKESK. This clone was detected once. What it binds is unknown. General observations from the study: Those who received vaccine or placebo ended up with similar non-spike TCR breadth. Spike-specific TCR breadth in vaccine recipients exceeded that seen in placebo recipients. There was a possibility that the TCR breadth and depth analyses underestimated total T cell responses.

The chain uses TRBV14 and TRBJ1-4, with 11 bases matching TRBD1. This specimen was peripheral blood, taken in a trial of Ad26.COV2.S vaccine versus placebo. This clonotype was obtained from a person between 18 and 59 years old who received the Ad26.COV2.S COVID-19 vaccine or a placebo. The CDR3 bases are TGTGCCAGCAGCCACCGGGACAGGGGGTATAGTGAAAAACTGTTTTTT. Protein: CASSHRDRGYSEKLFF.